This T cell receptor beta chain was recovered during a study of control samples from healthy donors and cancer patients. Repertoires were generated with immunoSEQ multiplex PCR, while TCRdb's copy carries only in-frame clones and drops some. The repertoire holds roughly 47,000 clones, with about 89% as singletons. The V gene lost 8 bases and the J gene lost 5 bases, with 16 bases spanning the gap. Germline loops: CDR1 MDHEN, CDR2 SYDVKM. The CDR3 is 13 residues long. Input material: PBMCs. The V call is TRBV28, the J call TRBJ2-7; D is uncertain. The receptor comes from a woman aged 55-69 years with lung cancer. The CDR3 nucleotides are TGTGCCAGCGAGGACCCGGTATTCGACGAGCAGTACTTC. Translated: CASEDPVFDEQYF.